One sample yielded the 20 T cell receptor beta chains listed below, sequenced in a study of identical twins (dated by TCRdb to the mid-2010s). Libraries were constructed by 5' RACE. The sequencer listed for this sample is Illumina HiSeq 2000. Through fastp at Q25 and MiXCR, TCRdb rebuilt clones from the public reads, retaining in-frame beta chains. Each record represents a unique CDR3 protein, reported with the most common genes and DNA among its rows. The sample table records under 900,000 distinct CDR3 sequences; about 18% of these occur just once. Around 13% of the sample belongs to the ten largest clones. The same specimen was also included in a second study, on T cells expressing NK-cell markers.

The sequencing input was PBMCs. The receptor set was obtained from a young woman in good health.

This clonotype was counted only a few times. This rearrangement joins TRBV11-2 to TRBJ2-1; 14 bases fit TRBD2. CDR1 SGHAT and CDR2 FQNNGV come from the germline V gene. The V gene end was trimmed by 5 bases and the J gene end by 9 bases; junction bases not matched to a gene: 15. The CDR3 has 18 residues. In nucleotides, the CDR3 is TGTGCCAGCAGCCGAGTCCCCGGGACTAGCGGGAGTAGGGGTGAGCAGTTCTTC. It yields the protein CASSRVPGTSGSRGEQFF. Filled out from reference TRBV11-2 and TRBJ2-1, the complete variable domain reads EAGVAQSPRYKIIEKRQSVAFWCNPISGHATLYWYQQILGQGPKLLIQFQNNGVVDDSQLPKDRFSAERLKGVDSTLKIQPAKLEDSAVYLCASSRVPGTSGSRGEQFFGPGTRLTVL.

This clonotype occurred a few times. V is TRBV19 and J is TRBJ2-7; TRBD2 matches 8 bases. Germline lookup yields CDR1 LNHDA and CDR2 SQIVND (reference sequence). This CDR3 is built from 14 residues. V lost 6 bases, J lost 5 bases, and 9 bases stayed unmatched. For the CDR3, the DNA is TGTGCCAGTAGCCAAAGCGGGGGCCCCGACGAGCAGTACTTC. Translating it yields CASSQSGGPDEQYF.

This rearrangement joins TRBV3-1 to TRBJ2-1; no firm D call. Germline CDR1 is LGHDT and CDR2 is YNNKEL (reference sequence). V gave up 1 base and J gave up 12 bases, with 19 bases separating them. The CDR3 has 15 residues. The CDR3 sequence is CASSQGTASLLGQFF. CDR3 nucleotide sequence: TGTGCCAGCAGCCAAGGTACGGCCTCCCTTCTGGGGCAGTTCTTC.

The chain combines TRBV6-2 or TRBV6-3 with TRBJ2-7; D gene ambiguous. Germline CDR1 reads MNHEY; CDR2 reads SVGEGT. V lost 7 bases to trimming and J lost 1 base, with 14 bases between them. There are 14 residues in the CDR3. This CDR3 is CASTELGRSYEQYF. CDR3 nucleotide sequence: TGTGCCAGCACCGAATTAGGACGATCCTACGAGCAGTACTTC.

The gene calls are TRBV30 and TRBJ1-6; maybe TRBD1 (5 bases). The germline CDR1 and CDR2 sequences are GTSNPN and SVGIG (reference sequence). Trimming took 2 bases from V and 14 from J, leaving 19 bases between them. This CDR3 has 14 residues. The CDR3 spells CAWSIAAGVRSLHF. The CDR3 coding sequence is TGTGCCTGGAGTATAGCCGCGGGGGTCCGGTCCCTCCACTTT.

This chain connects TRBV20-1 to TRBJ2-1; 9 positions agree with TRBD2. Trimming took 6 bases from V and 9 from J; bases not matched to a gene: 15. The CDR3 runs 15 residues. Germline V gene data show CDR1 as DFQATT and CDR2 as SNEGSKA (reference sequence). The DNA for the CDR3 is TGCAGTGCCCTGAGAGGGACTAGCCCGGAGGGTGAGCAGTTCTTC. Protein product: CSALRGTSPEGEQFF.

CDR3 sequence: CASSLRGFGANVLTF. The CDR3 nucleotides read TGTGCCAGCAGCTTGAGGGGGTTTGGGGCCAACGTCCTGACTTTC. This chain uses TRBV5-5 with TRBJ2-6, with TRBD1 as a possible D gene (6 bases). The CDR3 sequence is 15 residues long. Germline CDR1 and CDR2: SGHKS and YYEKEE (reference sequence). The V gene lost 1 base and the J gene lost 3 bases, with 8 bases spanning the gap.

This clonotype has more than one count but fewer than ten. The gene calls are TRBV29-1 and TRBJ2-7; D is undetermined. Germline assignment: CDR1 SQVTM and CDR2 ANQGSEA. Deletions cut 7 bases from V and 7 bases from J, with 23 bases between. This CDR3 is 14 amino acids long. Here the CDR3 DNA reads TGCAGCGCCTCAGGACCCTCTTACCATTATGAGCAGTACTTC. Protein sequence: CSASGPSYHYEQYF.

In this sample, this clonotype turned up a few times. In DNA, the CDR3 is TGTGCCAGCAGCGAGGTAGTTCCAGATACGCAGTATTTT. Its protein is CASSEVVPDTQYF. The chain carries TRBV7-9 and TRBJ2-3; no clear D. CDR3 length equals 13 residues. CDR1 is SEHNR and CDR2 is FQNEAQ in the germline V gene (reference sequence). V was shortened by 5 bases and J by 4 bases, with 10 bases between the two germline ends.

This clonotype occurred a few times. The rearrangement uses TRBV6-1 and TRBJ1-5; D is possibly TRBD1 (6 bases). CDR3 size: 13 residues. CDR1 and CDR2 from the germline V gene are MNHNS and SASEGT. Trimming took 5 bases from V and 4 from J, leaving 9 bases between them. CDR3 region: CASSTGQNQPQHF. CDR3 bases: TGTGCCAGCAGTACAGGGCAAAATCAGCCCCAGCATTTT.

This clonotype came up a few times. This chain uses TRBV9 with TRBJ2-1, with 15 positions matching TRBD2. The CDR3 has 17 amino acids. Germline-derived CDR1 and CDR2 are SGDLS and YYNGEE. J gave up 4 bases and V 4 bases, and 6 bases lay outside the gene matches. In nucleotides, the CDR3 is TGTGCCAGCAGCCTTACCGGACTAGCGGGAGGGTACAATGAGCAGTTCTTC. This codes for CASSLTGLAGGYNEQFF.

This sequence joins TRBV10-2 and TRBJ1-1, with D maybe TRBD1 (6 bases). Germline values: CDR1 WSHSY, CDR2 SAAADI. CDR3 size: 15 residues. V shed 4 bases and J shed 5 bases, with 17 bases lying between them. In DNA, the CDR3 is TGCGCCAGCAGTGTAAGCGGGGGCGCAGGAACTGAAGCTTTCTTT. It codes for CASSVSGGAGTEAFF.

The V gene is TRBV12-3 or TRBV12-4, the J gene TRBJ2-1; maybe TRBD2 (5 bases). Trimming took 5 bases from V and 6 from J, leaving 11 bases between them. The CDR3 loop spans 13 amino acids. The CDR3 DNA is TGTGCCAGCAGTCACGGGATTATCAATGAGCAGTTCTTC. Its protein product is CASSHGIINEQFF.

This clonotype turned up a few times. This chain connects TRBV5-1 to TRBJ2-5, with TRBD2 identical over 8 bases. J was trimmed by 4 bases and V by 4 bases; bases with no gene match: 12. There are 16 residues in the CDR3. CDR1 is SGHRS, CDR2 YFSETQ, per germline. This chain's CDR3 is CASSPFSGDMGETQYF. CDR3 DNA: TGCGCCAGCAGCCCATTTAGCGGGGACATGGGAGAGACCCAGTACTTC.

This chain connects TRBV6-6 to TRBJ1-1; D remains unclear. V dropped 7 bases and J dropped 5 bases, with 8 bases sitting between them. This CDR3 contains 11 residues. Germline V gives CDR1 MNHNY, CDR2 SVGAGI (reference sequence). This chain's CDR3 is CASIGGTEAFF. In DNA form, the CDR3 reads TGTGCCAGCATCGGAGGGACTGAAGCTTTCTTT.

The chain's CDR3 is CARDSHRVGAYNEQFF. CDR3 DNA: TGCGCCAGAGACAGCCACAGGGTGGGGGCGTACAATGAGCAGTTCTTC. This rearrangement joins TRBV5-1 to TRBJ2-1; perhaps TRBD1 as D (6 bases). This CDR3 comprises 16 residues. Germline CDR1 is SGHRS and CDR2 is YFSETQ. Trimming took off 8 bases at V and 4 bases at J, with 22 bases between the two ends.

CDR3 sequence reads: CASSLTASRTEAFF. DNA for the CDR3: TGCGCCAGCAGCCTGACGGCATCCCGCACTGAAGCTTTCTTT. The chain links TRBV5-1 to TRBJ1-1; D gene uncertain. The CDR3 is made up of 14 amino acids. The ends were cut back, 4 bases at V and 4 bases at J, with 14 bases in the middle. Germline V gene lookup returns CDR1 SGHRS and CDR2 YFSETQ.

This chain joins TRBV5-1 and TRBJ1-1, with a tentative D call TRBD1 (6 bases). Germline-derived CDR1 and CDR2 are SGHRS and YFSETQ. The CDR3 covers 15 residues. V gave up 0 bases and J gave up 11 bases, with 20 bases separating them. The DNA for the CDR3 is TGCGCCAGCAGCTTGGAAGGCGGAGGGGGGGTTTCGGCTTTCTTT. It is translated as CASSLEGGGGVSAFF.

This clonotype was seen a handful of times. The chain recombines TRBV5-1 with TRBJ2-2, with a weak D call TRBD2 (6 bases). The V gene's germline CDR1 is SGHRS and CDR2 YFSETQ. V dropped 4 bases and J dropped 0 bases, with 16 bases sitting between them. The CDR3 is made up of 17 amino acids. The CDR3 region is CASSQRVYSSNTGELFF. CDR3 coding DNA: TGCGCCAGCAGCCAGCGGGTATACAGTTCGAACACCGGGGAGCTGTTTTTT.

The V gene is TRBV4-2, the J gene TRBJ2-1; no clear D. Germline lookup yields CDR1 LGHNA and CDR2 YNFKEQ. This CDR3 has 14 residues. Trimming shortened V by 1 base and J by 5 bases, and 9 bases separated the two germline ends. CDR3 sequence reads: CASSQGSPNNEQFF. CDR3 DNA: TGTGCCAGCAGCCAAGGGAGTCCCAACAATGAGCAGTTCTTC.